The rows below give T cell receptor beta chains drawn from one sample of a study of blood T cell repertoires in COVID-19. TCRdb's copy holds only in-frame clones and misses some; the assay was immunoSEQ multiplex PCR. The data hold about 78,000 clones, with more than 75% observed a single time. The source material was peripheral blood. Receptors originate from a man aged 50 or older with active or convalescent COVID-19. Each CDR3 is given with its conserved first and last residue.

TRBJ1-6 | TRBV19 | CASSIRDRNSPLHF
TRBJ2-5 | TRBV5-1 | CASSWGQDTQETQYF
TRBJ2-5 | TRBV3-1/TRBV3-2 | CASSQRRQGEETQYF
TRBJ2-1 | TRBV7-6 | CASSQEGGGAGEQFF
TRBJ2-1 | TRBV6-5 | CASRATGALNEQFF
TRBJ2-3 | TRBV6-5 | CASAGQGGSDTQYF
TRBJ1-1 | TRBV4-3 | CASSQVLGLNTEAFF
TRBJ1-3 | TRBV18 | CASSPKTVSGNTIYF
TRBJ1-1 | TRBV10-1 | CASSESGARNPEAFF
TRBJ1-2 | TRBV5-1 | CASSVDREVYGYTF
TRBJ2-1 | TRBV14 | CASSQMRGGYNEQFF
. | TRBV29-1 | CSGFRDRSLISGNTIYF
TRBJ2-3 | TRBV5-1 | CASSLELGDTQYF
TRBJ2-7 | TRBV7-2 | CASSSIAGGSDEQYF
TRBJ1-2 | TRBV27 | CASSTSDKYGYTF
TRBJ2-1 | TRBV6-2/TRBV6-3 | CASSNLGQGSHNEQFF
TRBJ1-2 | TRBV30 | CAWSPQAYGYTF
TRBJ2-1 | TRBV5-4 | CASSLAHGGYNEQFF
TRBJ2-2 | TRBV5-1 | CASSASGFTGELFF
TRBJ2-7 | TRBV10-1 | CASSEPPGYEQYF
TRBJ1-6 | TRBV14 | CASTNRNRYYNSPLHF
TRBJ2-1 | TRBV3-1/TRBV3-2 | CASSLGQGGEQFF
TRBJ2-2 | TRBV24-1 | CATRTGGNTGELFF
TRBJ2-5 | TRBV6-2/TRBV6-3 | CASSYDRGFEETQYF
TRBJ2-7 | TRBV4-3 | CASSQQTSGALYF
TRBJ1-2 | TRBV7-6 | CASSLGPDTNYGYTF
TRBJ1-4 | TRBV5-1 | CASSPDRVEKLFF
TRBJ1-1 | TRBV7-8 | CASSSGQKNTEAFF
TRBJ1-2 | TRBV29-1 | CSVDRDGGYTF
TRBJ2-6 | TRBV27 | CASSPFSGANVLTF
TRBJ2-7 | TRBV10-3 | CAISENTGQALKQYF
TRBJ2-1 | TRBV7-2 | CASSLNRGDEQFF
TRBJ2-5 | TRBV7-8 | CASRPSGTGGKTQYF
TRBJ2-3 | TRBV5-1 | CASSFSGGAGDTQYF
TRBJ2-1 | TRBV9 | CASSATSGNNEQFF
TRBJ2-7 | TRBV3-1/TRBV3-2 | CASSSHSGGFSYEQYF
TRBJ1-2 | TRBV30 | CAWSLLTGRANYGYTF
TRBJ1-4 | TRBV19 | CASSQTGSEKLFF
TRBJ2-3 | TRBV5-1 | CATRGLAGGTDTQYF
TRBJ1-4 | TRBV18 | CASSAGQGDEKLFF
TRBJ2-7 | TRBV18 | CASSPQGFYEQYF
TRBJ2-5 | TRBV11-2 | CASSLGGQGVQETQYF
TRBJ2-3 | TRBV19 | CASRDRGQEDTQYF
TRBJ2-7 | TRBV19 | CASSIQTGLYEQYF
TRBJ2-5 | TRBV27 | CASSLQGIQETQYF
TRBJ2-3 | TRBV9 | CASSFRLAGTDTQYF
TRBJ1-5 | TRBV28 | CASSYGWGASNQPQHF
TRBJ1-5 | TRBV19 | CASSLGQKGNQPQHF
TRBJ1-2 | TRBV6-5 | CASSLTGAAGYTF
TRBJ1-6 | TRBV6-4 | CASSPQGANNSPLHF
TRBJ2-1 | TRBV6-2/TRBV6-3 | CASSPNILAGGNEQFF
TRBJ2-7 | TRBV5-6 | CASSLGTEYEQYF
TRBJ2-1 | TRBV19 | CASSPGQAYNEQFF